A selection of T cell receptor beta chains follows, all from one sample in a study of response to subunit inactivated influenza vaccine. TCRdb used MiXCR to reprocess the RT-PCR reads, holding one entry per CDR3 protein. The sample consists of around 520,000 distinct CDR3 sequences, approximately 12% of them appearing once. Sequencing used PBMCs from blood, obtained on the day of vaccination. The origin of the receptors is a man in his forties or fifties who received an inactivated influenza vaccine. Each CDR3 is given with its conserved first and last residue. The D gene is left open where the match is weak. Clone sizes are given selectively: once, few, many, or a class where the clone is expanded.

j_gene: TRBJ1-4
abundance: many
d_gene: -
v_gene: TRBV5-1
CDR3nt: TGCGCCAGCAGCCCACGTTGGCAGGGTGTAGAAGGGGGTGAAAAACTGTTTTTT
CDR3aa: CASSPRWQGVEGGEKLFF

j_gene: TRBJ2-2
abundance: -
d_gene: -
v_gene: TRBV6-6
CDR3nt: TGTGCCAGCAGTCACGAGAGGGAGCTGTTTTTT
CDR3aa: CASSHERELFF

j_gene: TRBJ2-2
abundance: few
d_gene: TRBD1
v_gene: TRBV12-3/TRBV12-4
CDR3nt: TGTGCCAGCACCCCGGGGACAGAGCTGACCGGGGAGCTGTTTTTT
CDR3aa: CASTPGTELTGELFF

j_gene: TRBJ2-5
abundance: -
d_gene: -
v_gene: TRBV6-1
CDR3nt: TGTGCCAGCACCGAACTAGGCACGGAGACCCAGTACTTC
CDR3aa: CASTELGTETQYF

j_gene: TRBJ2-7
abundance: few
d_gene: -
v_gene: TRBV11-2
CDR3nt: TGTGCCAGCAGCCCCGGGTCCATCATCAACGAGCAGTACTTC
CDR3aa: CASSPGSIINEQYF

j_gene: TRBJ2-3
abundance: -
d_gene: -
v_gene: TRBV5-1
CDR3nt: TGCGCCAGCAGTAGCGCGGGGACGGTGGATACGCAGTATTTT
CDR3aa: CASSSAGTVDTQYF

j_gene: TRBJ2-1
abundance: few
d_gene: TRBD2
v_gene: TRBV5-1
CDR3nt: TGCGCCAGCAGCTTGTCCCTGTCGGCGGGGGGGCCGGATGAGCAGTTCTTC
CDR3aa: CASSLSLSAGGPDEQFF

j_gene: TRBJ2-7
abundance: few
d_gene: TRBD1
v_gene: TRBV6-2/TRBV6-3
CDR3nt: TGTGCCAGCAGTTACCACCAGGACAGGGGGGATTACGAGCAGTACTTC
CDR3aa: CASSYHQDRGDYEQYF

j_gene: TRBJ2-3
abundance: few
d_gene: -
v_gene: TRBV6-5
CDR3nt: TGTGCCAGCAGTTACGAGGGCACAGATACGCAGTATTTT
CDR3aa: CASSYEGTDTQYF

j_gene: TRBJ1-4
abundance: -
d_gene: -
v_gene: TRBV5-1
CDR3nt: TGCGCCAGCAGTATGAGGCCAACGGATGAAAAACTGTTTTTT
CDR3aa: CASSMRPTDEKLFF

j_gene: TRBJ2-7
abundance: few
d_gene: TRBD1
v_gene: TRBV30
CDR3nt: TGTGCCTGGAGTGTAGATGCCAGGGGGAGAGGCTACGAGCAGTACTTC
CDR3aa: CAWSVDARGRGYEQYF

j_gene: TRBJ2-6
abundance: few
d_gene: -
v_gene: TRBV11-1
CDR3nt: TGTGCCAGCAGAAGTGGGGAACCAAGGACAGTTAAACCTGGGGCCAACGTCCTGACTTTC
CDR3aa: CASRSGEPRTVKPGANVLTF

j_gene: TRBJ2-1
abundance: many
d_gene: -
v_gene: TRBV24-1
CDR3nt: TGTGCCACCAGTTTTGGCAATGAGCAGTTCTTC
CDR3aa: CATSFGNEQFF

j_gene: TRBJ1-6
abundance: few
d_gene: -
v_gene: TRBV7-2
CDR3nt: TGTGCCAGCGGACTTAATTCACCCCTCCACTTT
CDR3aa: CASGLNSPLHF

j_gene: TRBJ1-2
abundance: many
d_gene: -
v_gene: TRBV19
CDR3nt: TGTGCCAGTAGTATGGACCTGTATGGCTACACCTTC
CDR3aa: CASSMDLYGYTF

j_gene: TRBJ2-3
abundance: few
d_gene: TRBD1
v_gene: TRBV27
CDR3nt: TGTGCCAGCAGGACCGACAGGGCCACAGATACGCAGTATTTT
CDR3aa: CASRTDRATDTQYF

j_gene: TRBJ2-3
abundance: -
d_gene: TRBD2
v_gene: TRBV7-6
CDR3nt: TGTGCCAGCAGCTTGTTGACTAGCGTCACAGATACGCAGTATTTT
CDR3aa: CASSLLTSVTDTQYF

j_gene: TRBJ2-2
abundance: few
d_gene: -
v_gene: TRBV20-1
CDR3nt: TGCAGTGCTAGACGAACAGGGAACACCGGGGAGCTGTTTTTT
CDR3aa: CSARRTGNTGELFF

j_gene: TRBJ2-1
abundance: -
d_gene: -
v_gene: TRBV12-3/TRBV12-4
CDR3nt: TGTGCCAGCGGCTCGGGGGTAACAGCTCGGAGGGAGCAGTTCTTC
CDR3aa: CASGSGVTARREQFF

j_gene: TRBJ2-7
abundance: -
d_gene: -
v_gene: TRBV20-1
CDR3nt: TGCAGTGCTAGAGATATAGGCGGTCCTGCCTACGAGCAGTACTTC
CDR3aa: CSARDIGGPAYEQYF

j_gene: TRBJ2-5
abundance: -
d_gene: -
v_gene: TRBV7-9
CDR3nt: TGTGCCAGCAGCTTAGAAAAGCTCTGGGAGACCCAGTACTTC
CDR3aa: CASSLEKLWETQYF

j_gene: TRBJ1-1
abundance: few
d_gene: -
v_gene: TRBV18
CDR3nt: TGTGCCAGCTCACCGTTCAGAGGGGCACAGAACACTGAAGCTTTCTTT
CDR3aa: CASSPFRGAQNTEAFF

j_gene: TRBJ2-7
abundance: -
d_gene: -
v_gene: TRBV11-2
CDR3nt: TGTGCCAGCAGCTTAGGGGGTTGGACACACTACGAGCAGTACTTC
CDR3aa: CASSLGGWTHYEQYF

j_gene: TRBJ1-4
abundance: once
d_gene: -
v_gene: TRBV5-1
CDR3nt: TGCGCCAGCAGCTTGAACGGGCCTCCAACTAATGAAAAACTGTTTTTT
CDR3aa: CASSLNGPPTNEKLFF

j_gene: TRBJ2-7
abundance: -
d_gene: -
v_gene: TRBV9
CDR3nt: TGTGCCAGCAGCGTAGGGGGACCCAGCTACGAGCAGTACTTC
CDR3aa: CASSVGGPSYEQYF

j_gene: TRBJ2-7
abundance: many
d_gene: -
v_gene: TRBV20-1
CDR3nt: TGCAGTGCTGATCGGGACTTATCCTACGAGCAGTACTTC
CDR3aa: CSADRDLSYEQYF

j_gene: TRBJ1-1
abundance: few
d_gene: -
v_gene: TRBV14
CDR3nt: TGTGCCAGCAGCCATAAAGGTCGGGATTCCCAAGCTTTCTTT
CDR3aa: CASSHKGRDSQAFF

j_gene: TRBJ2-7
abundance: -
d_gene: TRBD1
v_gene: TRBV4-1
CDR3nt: TGCGCCAGCAGCCAAACATGGACAGGGGGCGGATACGAGCAGTACTTC
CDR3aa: CASSQTWTGGGYEQYF

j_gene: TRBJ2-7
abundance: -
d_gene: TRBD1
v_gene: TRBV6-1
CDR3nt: TGTGCCAGCAGTGAACTCCGGACAGGGAGCTACGAGCAGTACTTC
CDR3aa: CASSELRTGSYEQYF

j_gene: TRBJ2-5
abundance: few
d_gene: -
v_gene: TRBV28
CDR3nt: TGTGCCAGCAGTACCCTTACGACTCCACCGTACTTC
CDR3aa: CASSTLTTPPYF

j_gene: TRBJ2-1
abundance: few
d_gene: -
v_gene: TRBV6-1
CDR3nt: TGTGCCAGCAGTAGAATAAGTAGAGGACAGAGGAACAATGAGCAGTTCTTC
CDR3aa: CASSRISRGQRNNEQFF

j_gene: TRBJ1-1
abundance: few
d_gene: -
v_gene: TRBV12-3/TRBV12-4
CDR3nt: TGTGCCAGCAAACCCCCGGGACCAATGAACACTGAAGCTTTCTTT
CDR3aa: CASKPPGPMNTEAFF

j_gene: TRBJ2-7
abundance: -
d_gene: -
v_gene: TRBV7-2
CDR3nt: TGTGCCAGCAGCTCCCGAGCAGGCCGCTCCTACGAGCAGTACTTC
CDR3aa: CASSSRAGRSYEQYF

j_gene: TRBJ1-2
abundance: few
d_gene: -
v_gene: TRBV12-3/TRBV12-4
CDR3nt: TGTGCCAGCAGCCGCCAACAGGGTAGATATGGCTACACCTTC
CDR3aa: CASSRQQGRYGYTF

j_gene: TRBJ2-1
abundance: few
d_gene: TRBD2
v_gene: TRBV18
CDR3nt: TGTGCCAGCTCACCTAACTCGATTTGGACTAGCGGCTACAATGAGCAGTTCTTC
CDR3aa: CASSPNSIWTSGYNEQFF

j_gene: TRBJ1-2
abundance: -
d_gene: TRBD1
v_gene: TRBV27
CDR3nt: TGTGCCAGCAGATTACAGGGGGCGTCCTATGGCTACACCTTC
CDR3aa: CASRLQGASYGYTF

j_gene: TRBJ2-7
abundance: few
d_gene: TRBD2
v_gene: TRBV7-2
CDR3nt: TGTGCCAGCAGCTCCCGGCGGGGGGGCTACGAGCAGTACTTC
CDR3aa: CASSSRRGGYEQYF

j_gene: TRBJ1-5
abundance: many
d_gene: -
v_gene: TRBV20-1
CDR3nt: TGCAGTGCTAGTCGGGGGGTTGATCAGCCCCAGCATTTT
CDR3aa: CSASRGVDQPQHF

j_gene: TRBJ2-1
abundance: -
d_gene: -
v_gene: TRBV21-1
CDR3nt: TGTGCCAGCAGCCACCTTGGGACTAGCGAGAACTACAATGAGCAGTTCTTC
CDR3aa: CASSHLGTSENYNEQFF

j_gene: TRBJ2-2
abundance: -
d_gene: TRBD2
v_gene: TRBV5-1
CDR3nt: TGCGCCAGCACCCTTTTGCTAGCGGGGAGGGAGCTGTTTTTT
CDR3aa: CASTLLLAGRELFF

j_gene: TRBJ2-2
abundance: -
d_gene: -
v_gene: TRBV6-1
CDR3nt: TGTGCCAGCAGAAACAGACAGGAATCCGGGGAGCTGTTTTTT
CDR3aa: CASRNRQESGELFF

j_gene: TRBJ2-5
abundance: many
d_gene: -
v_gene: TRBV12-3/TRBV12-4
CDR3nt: TGTGCCAGCAGAAACTCGGGAGTAGAGACCCAGTACTTC
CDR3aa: CASRNSGVETQYF

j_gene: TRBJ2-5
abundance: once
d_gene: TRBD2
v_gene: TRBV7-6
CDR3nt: TGTGCCAGCAGCTTACCCCAGTTGAGCGGGAGGCCCCTTCTAAAAGAGACCCAGTACTTC
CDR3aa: CASSLPQLSGRPLLKETQYF

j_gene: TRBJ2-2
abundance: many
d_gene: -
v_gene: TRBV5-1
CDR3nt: TGCGCCAGCAGTTCAGACGGCTGGGAGCTGTTTTTT
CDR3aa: CASSSDGWELFF

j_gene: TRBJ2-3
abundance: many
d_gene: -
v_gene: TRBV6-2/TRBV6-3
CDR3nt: TGTGCCAGCAGTTACGCCCAATCGACCTCAGGCACGCAGTATTTT
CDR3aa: CASSYAQSTSGTQYF

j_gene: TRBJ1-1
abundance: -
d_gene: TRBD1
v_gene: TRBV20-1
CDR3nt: TGCAGTACGAGACAGGGGCCTTTTTTTGAAGCTTTCTTT
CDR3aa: CSTRQGPFFEAFF